These 9 T cell receptor beta chains originate from one sample sequenced in a study of control samples from healthy donors and cancer patients. Assay: immunoSEQ multiplex PCR; the TCRdb copy retains only in-frame clones and omits some. The profile shows around 40,000 clones, roughly 90% of them singletons. Material: PBMCs. The receptors shown here come from a woman aged 40-49 years with head and neck cancer.

The rearrangement links TRBV9 to TRBJ2-3; 8 bases line up with TRBD1. This CDR3 spans 16 amino acids. After removal of 3 bases from V and 2 bases from J, the junction contained 8 bases not matched to a gene. CDR1 and CDR2 from the germline V gene are SGDLS and YYNGEE. The CDR3 coding sequence is TGTGCCAGCAGCGGAATTGGACAGGGAGCCACAGATACGCAGTATTTT. This codes for CASSGIGQGATDTQYF.

V gene TRBV30 combines with J gene TRBJ1-4, with D unresolved. Per the germline V gene, CDR1 is GTSNPN and CDR2 is SVGIG (reference sequence). V dropped 2 bases and J dropped 8 bases, with 6 bases sitting between them. This CDR3 comprises 11 residues. The CDR3 nucleotides are TGTGCCTGGAGTATCCGGGAAAAACTGTTTTTT. Translation: CAWSIREKLFF.

The chain is built from TRBV7-9 and TRBJ2-3; 9 positions match TRBD2. Trimming cost V 1 base and J 5 bases; bases outside gene matches: 4. This CDR3 region has 15 residues. CDR1 and CDR2 (germline): SEHNR, FQNEAQ (reference sequence). The CDR3 coding sequence is TGTGCCAGCAGCTTAGTCAGCGGGGGGAGAGATACGCAGTATTTT. This sequence encodes CASSLVSGGRDTQYF.

This chain links TRBV7-9 with TRBJ2-5, with D tentatively TRBD2 (5 bases). CDR3 length: 19 amino acids. The V end lost 5 bases, the J end lost 1 base, and 26 bases lay between the germline ends. Germline V gene data show CDR1 as SEHNR and CDR2 as FQNEAQ (reference sequence). The CDR3 here is CASSPSWAGASKRQETQYF. The CDR3 DNA is TGTGCCAGCAGCCCCTCCTGGGCGGGCGCCTCTAAGCGCCAAGAGACCCAGTACTTC.

The V gene is TRBV18, the J gene TRBJ1-1; TRBD1 aligns across 7 bases. The V gene end was trimmed by 5 bases and the J gene end by 5 bases; junction bases not matched to a gene: 5. Per germline, CDR1 KGHSH and CDR2 LQKENI. The length of the CDR3 is 13 residues. In DNA, the CDR3 is TGTGCCAGCTCATCGACAGGGAATACTGAAGCTTTCTTT. Translation: CASSSTGNTEAFF.

The CDR3 nucleotides read TGTGCCAGCAGCCCTAAGACTAGCGGGGGGTACAATGAGCAGTTCTTC. It codes for CASSPKTSGGYNEQFF. The chain recombines TRBV5-4 with TRBJ2-1, with TRBD2 identical over 13 bases. Trimming took 4 bases from V and 4 from J; bases not matched to a gene: 5. CDR1 SGHNT and CDR2 YYREEE come from the germline V gene (reference sequence). The CDR3 runs 16 residues.

The CDR3 region is CAGRDRGRRAGNTIYF. Here the CDR3 DNA reads TGTGCCGGACGAGACAGGGGGAGGAGGGCTGGAAACACCATATATTTT. The V and J genes are TRBV30 and TRBJ1-3, with TRBD1 matching over 9 bases. The V gene end was trimmed by 8 bases and the J gene end by 2 bases; junction bases not matched to a gene: 13. CDR3 length: 16 amino acids. Looked up from germline, CDR1 is GTSNPN and CDR2 is SVGIG (reference sequence).

V usage is TRBV4-1 and J usage is TRBJ2-1, with 9 positions matching TRBD1. The V gene end was trimmed by 4 bases and the J gene end by 7 bases; junction bases not matched to a gene: 14. The V gene's germline CDR1 is MGHRA and CDR2 YSYEKL. This CDR3 has 17 residues. As DNA, the CDR3 is TGCGCCAGCAGCCCTGCGTCCGGGACAGGGCGGGAAAATGAGCAGTTCTTC. Encoded protein: CASSPASGTGRENEQFF.

The chain carries TRBV9 and TRBJ2-7; perhaps D is TRBD1 or TRBD2 (5 bases each). In germline, CDR1 is SGDLS, CDR2 YYNGEE. The V and J ends lost 4 bases and 6 bases respectively, with 17 bases between them. The CDR3 extends over 14 amino acids. The CDR3 nucleotides are TGTGCCAGCAGCCCCAATCCGGTTGGGGGCGAGCAGTACTTC. Encoded protein: CASSPNPVGGEQYF.